This T cell receptor (beta chain) was identified during a study of tumor and adjacent non-tumor tissue in lung cancer. Study background: Aged 31 to 76 years, patients included fewer than 11 men and 4 or 5 women with stage I to III disease. Study-wide points: Compared with tumor, normal lung showed significantly lower TCR diversity.

Note on this clonotype: The target antigen is unknown.

The CDR3 is 11 residues long. Trimming pared 10 bases from V and 4 bases from J, leaving 10 bases between. Per the germline V gene, CDR1 is SGHAT and CDR2 is FQNNGV. A modified ARM-PCR protocol with three rounds of nested PCR amplified TCRbeta. One entry per CDR3 protein results from TCRdb running MiXCR on the multiplex PCR reads. The sample lists 65,000 to 90,000 distinct CDR3 sequences; 80% were seen once. This sample's RNA came from whole unsorted tissue. Chemotherapy-naive patients with new lung cancer underwent thoracic surgery in China, August–November 2014. The sequence derives from a woman in her 50s with non-small cell lung cancer. The sequenced sample consisted of lung tumor tissue. This chain connects TRBV11-2 to TRBJ2-5, with D maybe TRBD2 (5 bases). The CDR3 nucleotides are TGTGCCACTAGCTTGGGAGAGACCCAGTACTTC. Translated: CATSLGETQYF.